Below are 32 T cell receptor beta chains sequenced from a single sample in a study of cytomegalovirus exposure and HLA in healthy donors. Use of 60 Vbeta and 13 Jbeta primers characterized the PCR. Sequenced by immunoSEQ multiplex PCR; TCRdb stores in-frame clones only, minus some. This table holds about 95,000 clones, about 70% found once. Material: PBMCs. All receptors derive from a man aged 55-75 years in good health and CMV-seronegative.

The CDR3 loop is CASSLGVANQPQHF. The CDR3, as DNA: TGCGCCAGCAGCCTCGGAGTAGCCAATCAGCCCCAGCATTTT. The J gene is TRBJ1-5, the V gene TRBV4-1; D is unresolved. The CDR3 has 14 amino acids. V dropped 4 bases and J dropped 3 bases, with 10 bases sitting between them. The germline gives CDR1 MGHRA, CDR2 YSYEKL.

J is TRBJ1-3 and V is TRBV28; the D gene is possibly TRBD1 (5 bases). Trimming removed 6 bases at V and 4 bases at J, with 19 bases between. The CDR3 contains 16 residues. CDR1 is MDHEN, CDR2 SYDVKM, per germline. CDR3 nucleotide sequence: TGTGCCAGCAGAGCCCCCGGGCAGGGCTCCGGAAACACCATATATTTT. Protein product: CASRAPGQGSGNTIYF. The full variable domain, in which reference TRBV28 and TRBJ1-3 provide the parts outside the CDR3, is DVKVTQSSRYLVKRTGEKVFLECVQDMDHENMFWYRQDPGLGLRLIYFSYDVKMKEKGDIPEGYSVSREKKERFSLILESASTNQTSMYLCASRAPGQGSGNTIYFGEGSWLTVV.

For the CDR3, the DNA is TGTGCCAGCAGCTTAGTGCAGGGGAACTACTATGGCTACACCTTC. This sequence encodes CASSLVQGNYYGYTF. The genes are TRBV7-2 and TRBJ1-2; D may be TRBD1 (6 bases). This CDR3 contains 15 residues. Germline V gene data show CDR1 as SGHTA and CDR2 as FQGNSA. V dropped 1 base and J dropped 3 bases, with 12 bases sitting between them.

This chain joins TRBV10-3 and TRBJ2-2; 9 bases are a match to TRBD1. V gave up 3 bases and J gave up 2 bases; unmatched junction bases: 7. This CDR3 contains 17 residues. CDR1 is ENHRY and CDR2 is SYGVKD in the germline V gene. This chain's CDR3 is CAISDSPTGGNTGELFF. CDR3 nucleotides: TGTGCCATCAGTGACTCGCCCACAGGGGGCAACACCGGGGAGCTGTTTTTT.

This clone was counted between two and nine times. The chain employs TRBV5-6 and TRBJ1-4; 8 nucleotides line up with TRBD1. The CDR3 totals 11 residues. Germline lookup yields CDR1 SGHDT and CDR2 YYEEEE. Losses at the gene ends were 9 bases for V and 13 bases for J; bases not matched to a gene: 8. The CDR3 region is CATTRGQTLFF. CDR3 DNA sequence: TGTGCCACCACCAGGGGGCAGACACTGTTTTTT.

This clone has only a few counts. This chain joins TRBV5-1 and TRBJ2-1, with D perhaps TRBD2 (5 bases). V lost 3 bases and J 6 bases, leaving 16 bases between the germline ends. Germline V CDR1 and CDR2: SGHRS, YFSETQ. This CDR3 contains 15 residues. Written as DNA, the CDR3 is TGCGCCAGCAGCTCCAGCCCACTAGGGTTCAATGAGCAGTTCTTC. It encodes CASSSSPLGFNEQFF.

In this sample, this clone turned up once. V gene TRBV27 combines with J gene TRBJ2-7; 10 nucleotides agree with TRBD2. Germline CDR1 is MNHEY and CDR2 is SMNVEV (reference sequence). This CDR3 spans 15 amino acids. Unmatched junction bases numbered 8, after V lost 6 bases and J lost 3 bases. The CDR3, as DNA: TGTGCCAGCAGCCTAGCGGGAGATACATTCTACGAGCAGTACTTC. Protein: CASSLAGDTFYEQYF.

The rearrangement uses TRBV10-1 and TRBJ1-1; D perhaps matches TRBD1 (6 bases). The length of the CDR3 is 18 residues. The V and J ends lost 3 bases and 2 bases respectively, with 22 bases between them. CDR1 is WNHNN and CDR2 is SYGVQD in the germline V gene (reference sequence). This CDR3 is CASSEFRGGQGRNTEAFF. The CDR3 region has the DNA TGCGCCAGCAGTGAATTTCGGGGGGGTCAGGGGAGAAACACTGAAGCTTTCTTT.

Notes on this clone: Other DNA sequences in this specimen translate into the identical CDR3. The chain employs TRBV27 and TRBJ1-5; no reliable D call. The CDR3 consists of 12 residues. Trimming took off 3 bases at V and 3 bases at J, with 3 bases between the two ends. Germline V CDR1 and CDR2: MNHEY, SMNVEV (reference sequence). The CDR3 spells CASSFLNQPQHF. DNA of the CDR3: TGTGCCAGCAGTTTCCTCAATCAGCCCCAGCATTTT.

The V call is TRBV6-4, the J call TRBJ1-1; TRBD1 matches at 8 bases. CDR1 and CDR2 (germline): MRHNA, SNTAGT. This CDR3 region has 14 residues. V lost 6 bases to trimming and J lost 4 bases; unmatched junction nucleotides: 7. The CDR3, as DNA: TGTGCCAGCAGGGAAGGACAGGGAAGCACTGAAGCTTTCTTT. It is translated as CASREGQGSTEAFF.

In its sample, this clone was seen a few times. V usage is TRBV4-1 and J usage is TRBJ1-3, with D perhaps matching TRBD1 (5 bases). CDR1 is MGHRA and CDR2 is YSYEKL in the germline V gene. This CDR3 region has 15 residues. V lost 6 bases, J lost 1 base, and 13 bases lay in between. The CDR3 loop reads CASRAGGGSGNTIYF. The DNA of the CDR3 is TGCGCCAGCAGAGCCGGCGGGGGATCTGGAAACACCATATATTTT.

The chain couples TRBV19 to TRBJ1-1; a possible D gene is TRBD1 (5 bases). V lost 7 bases to trimming and J lost 8 bases, with 17 bases between them. CDR1 and CDR2 from the germline V gene are LNHDA and SQIVND (reference sequence). The CDR3 contains 13 residues. Written as DNA, the CDR3 is TGTGCCAGTAATCGGAGGGGAGGGGTCGAAGCTTTCTTT. This encodes CASNRRGGVEAFF.

This chain joins TRBV7-9 and TRBJ1-5, with TRBD1 as a possible D gene (5 bases). Trimming cost V 1 base and J 5 bases, with 15 bases left between them. The CDR3 consists of 16 residues. Germline V gives CDR1 SEHNR, CDR2 FQNEAQ (reference sequence). Here the CDR3 DNA reads TGTGCCAGCAGCTTAGGTGGCAGGGCTTGGCATCAGCCCCAGCATTTT. Its translation: CASSLGGRAWHQPQHF.

This chain links TRBV5-1 with TRBJ1-6; perhaps TRBD1 as D (6 bases). Germline V gene data show CDR1 as SGHRS and CDR2 as YFSETQ. V lost 4 bases and J 8 bases, leaving 13 bases between the germline ends. There are 14 residues in the CDR3. The CDR3 here is CASSQDSQHSPLHF. The CDR3 DNA follows: TGCGCCAGCAGCCAGGACAGCCAACATTCACCCCTCCACTTT.

The chain has TRBV7-9 and TRBJ1-1, with 7 bases aligning to TRBD1. The CDR3 consists of 14 residues. Germline assignment: CDR1 SEHNR and CDR2 FQNEAQ (reference sequence). Losses at the gene ends were 5 bases for V and 1 base for J; bases not matched to a gene: 4. CDR3 region: CASSPGTENTEAFF. The CDR3 nucleotides are TGTGCCAGCAGCCCCGGGACAGAGAACACTGAAGCTTTCTTT.

The rearrangement joins TRBV5-1 to TRBJ2-2; D is possibly TRBD2 (5 bases). The V end lost 0 bases, the J end lost 6 bases, and 9 bases lay between the germline ends. The CDR3 is 14 amino acids. The germline V gene has CDR1 SGHRS and CDR2 YFSETQ. This chain's CDR3 is CASSLGEIPGELFF. The CDR3 DNA is TGCGCCAGCAGCTTGGGGGAGATCCCCGGGGAGCTGTTTTTT.

J is TRBJ2-7 and V is TRBV28; D is possibly TRBD2 (5 bases). Germline assignment: CDR1 MDHEN and CDR2 SYDVKM. V was trimmed by 8 bases and J by 2 bases, leaving 13 bases between them. The CDR3 loop spans 13 amino acids. The CDR3 sequence is CASEWAGTYEQYF. In DNA, the CDR3 is TGTGCCAGCGAATGGGCGGGCACCTACGAGCAGTACTTC.

V usage is TRBV5-1 and J usage is TRBJ2-3; 8 nucleotides match TRBD2. The CDR3 has 13 amino acids. The germline gives CDR1 SGHRS, CDR2 YFSETQ. The J segment lost 5 bases and the V segment lost 7 bases, leaving 6 bases of the junction unmatched. The CDR3 DNA sequence: TGCGCCAGCCGGGGCGCGGGGGGAGATACGCAGTATTTT. This translates into CASRGAGGDTQYF. The full variable domain, with the rest looked up from reference TRBV5-1 and TRBJ2-3, is KAGVTQTPRYLIKTRGQQVTLSCSPISGHRSVSWYQQTPGQGLQFLFEYFSETQRNKGNFPGRFSGRQFSNSRSEMNVSTLELGDSALYLCASRGAGGDTQYFGPGTRLTVL.

As DNA, the CDR3 is TGCGCCAGCCGAGTACAGGGGCTGCCTAATGAAAAACTGTTTTTT. Translating gives CASRVQGLPNEKLFF. The J gene is TRBJ1-4, the V gene TRBV5-1, with 7 positions matching TRBD1. Germline CDR1 and CDR2: SGHRS and YFSETQ. The trim removed 7 bases at V and 3 bases at J, leaving 9 bases unmatched. The CDR3 totals 15 residues.

This clone appeared once. The rearrangement joins TRBV5-1 to TRBJ2-1; TRBD2 matches 13 bases. After removal of 0 bases from V and 8 bases from J, the junction contained 5 bases not matched to a gene. The CDR3 is 16 amino acids. The germline V gene has CDR1 SGHRS and CDR2 YFSETQ. The CDR3 DNA is TGCGCCAGCAGCTTGGGGGGACTAGCGGGAACCGATGAGCAGTTCTTC. Its translation: CASSLGGLAGTDEQFF.

This sequence joins TRBV2 and TRBJ1-5; 7 bases map to TRBD1. Trimming cost V 6 bases and J 1 base; bases outside gene matches: 12. CDR1 and CDR2 (germline): SNHLY, FYNNEI. CDR3 length: 17 amino acids. The CDR3, as DNA: TGTGCCAGCAGGGGACTCAGGGGGAATCGCAGCAATCAGCCCCAGCATTTT. Its protein product is CASRGLRGNRSNQPQHF.

There are a few counts of this clone. V is TRBV18 and J is TRBJ2-2, with D perhaps matching TRBD2 (6 bases). This CDR3 contains 17 residues. The V end lost 3 bases, the J end lost 0 bases, and 14 bases lay between the germline ends. Germline values: CDR1 KGHSH, CDR2 LQKENI. CDR3 in DNA: TGTGCCAGCTCACCGCGTAGCGGACCAACGAACACCGGGGAGCTGTTTTTT. Protein: CASSPRSGPTNTGELFF.

This chain connects TRBV27 to TRBJ1-2; D is unclear. This CDR3 contains 15 residues. CDR1 and CDR2 (germline): MNHEY, SMNVEV (reference sequence). V dropped 8 bases and J dropped 7 bases, with 23 bases sitting between them. The CDR3 DNA reads as TGTGCCAGCCCTGGCGTAAGGGTAAGGACTTGTGGCTACACCTTC. It yields the protein CASPGVRVRTCGYTF.

This clone was picked up a small number of times. The CDR3 reads CASRRGPALENTEAFF. The CDR3, as DNA: TGCGCCAGCAGGCGCGGGCCGGCCCTAGAGAACACTGAAGCTTTCTTT. The gene calls are TRBV5-1 and TRBJ1-1; D is uncertain. CDR1 is SGHRS and CDR2 is YFSETQ in the germline V gene. This CDR3 has 16 residues. V was pared by 5 bases and J by 1 base, with 18 bases between.

This CDR3 reads CASSYSSTPEIQYF. As DNA, the CDR3 is TGCGCCAGCAGCTACAGCTCGACACCGGAAATTCAGTATTTT. The chain employs TRBV5-1 and TRBJ2-3; D remains unclear. The CDR3 is 14 residues long. Trimming shortened V by 3 bases and J by 12 bases, and 20 bases separated the two germline ends. Germline values: CDR1 SGHRS, CDR2 YFSETQ.

The table lists this clone with a few counts. The chain joins TRBV6-1 to TRBJ1-1, with D possibly being TRBD1 (5 bases). Looked up from germline, CDR1 is MNHNS and CDR2 is SASEGT. Trimming took off 1 base at V and 5 bases at J, with 11 bases between the two ends. The CDR3 extends over 14 amino acids. The CDR3 nucleotides read TGTGCCAGCAGTGAAGGATTAGGGGAAACTGAAGCTTTCTTT. Encoded protein: CASSEGLGETEAFF.

The chain joins TRBV5-1 to TRBJ2-7, with TRBD2 matching over 15 bases. The CDR3 has 18 amino acids. Germline V lookup: CDR1 SGHRS, CDR2 YFSETQ. Trimming cost V 3 bases and J 0 bases; bases outside gene matches: 7. CDR3 nucleotide sequence: TGCGCCAGCAGCTCTGCCGGGACTAGCGGGGGGAGCTCCTACGAGCAGTACTTC. This gives the protein CASSSAGTSGGSSYEQYF.

This clone occurred a few times. The gene calls are TRBV6-4 and TRBJ2-3; D not resolved. V was pared by 0 bases and J by 6 bases, with 7 bases between. This CDR3 contains 13 residues. Germline V gives CDR1 MRHNA, CDR2 SNTAGT. CDR3 nucleotides: TGTGCCAGCAGTGACTCGGCGGTGGATACGCAGTATTTT. It translates to CASSDSAVDTQYF.

This chain links TRBV29-1 with TRBJ2-3; TRBD1 matches 7 bases. The CDR3 has 11 amino acids. Germline V gene data show CDR1 as SQVTM and CDR2 as ANQGSEA. V dropped 7 bases and J dropped 4; count of bases not matched to a gene: 2. The CDR3 reads CSAQGADTQYF. DNA for the CDR3: TGCAGCGCCCAGGGGGCAGATACGCAGTATTTT.

The J gene is TRBJ1-1, the V gene TRBV5-1; 7 positions agree with TRBD1. Trimming took 3 bases from V and 5 from J; bases not matched to a gene: 7. Germline loops: CDR1 SGHRS, CDR2 YFSETQ. CDR3 length: 14 residues. DNA of the CDR3: TGCGCCAGCAGCTCCGGACAGGCCGCTACTGAAGCTTTCTTT. The encoded protein is CASSSGQAATEAFF.

The sample holds a few counts of this clone. The chain joins TRBV28 to TRBJ2-2; a weak D match, TRBD2 (6 bases). Trimming removed 6 bases from V and 1 base from J, with 9 bases in between. Germline loops: CDR1 MDHEN, CDR2 SYDVKM. The CDR3 is made up of 14 amino acids. The DNA of the CDR3 is TGTGCCAGCAGGGGAGGACAGAACACCGGGGAGCTGTTTTTT. The encoded protein is CASRGGQNTGELFF. Full variable domain (rest looked up from reference TRBV28 and TRBJ2-2): DVKVTQSSRYLVKRTGEKVFLECVQDMDHENMFWYRQDPGLGLRLIYFSYDVKMKEKGDIPEGYSVSREKKERFSLILESASTNQTSMYLCASRGGQNTGELFFGEGSRLTVL.

The chain couples TRBV28 to TRBJ2-1, with 10 positions matching TRBD2. V lost 2 bases, J lost 8 bases, and 12 bases stayed unmatched. Germline V lookup: CDR1 MDHEN, CDR2 SYDVKM. The CDR3 spans 17 residues. The chain's CDR3 is CASSLVGASGSKHEQFF. DNA for the CDR3: TGTGCCAGCAGTTTAGTCGGGGCTAGCGGGAGTAAGCATGAGCAGTTCTTC.